This T cell receptor beta chain was identified during a study of T cell clonotyping in hematopoietic cell transplantation. Broader study findings: Broader posttransplant TCR repertoire diversity was predicted by graft donor and pretransplant recipient Inverse Simpson Index values. After transplant, recipient diversity fell while pathologically expanded clonotypes grew through day 180.

The junction had 8 bases not matched to a gene; V was cut back by 5 bases and J by 7 bases. The CDR3 length is 14 residues. Germline V CDR1 and CDR2: ENHRY, SYGVKD. This table comes from immunoSEQ multiplex PCR, and its TCRdb copy is limited to in-frame clones, with some not included. The repertoire has over 35,000 clones, 75% to 90% of them found once; the top ten carry roughly 1.8%. Regarding this clone: As yet, its antigen is unknown.

Sequenced sample: peripheral blood mononuclear cells. This chain uses TRBV10-3 with TRBJ1-2; 9 bases are a match to TRBD1. The sequence was collected from a woman between 35 and 50 years old in good health. Some clones in this sample may be carry-over from other donors' samples. The CDR3 reads CAISWDREYGGYTF. The CDR3 DNA sequence: TGTGCCATCAGTTGGGACAGGGAGTATGGTGGCTACACCTTC.